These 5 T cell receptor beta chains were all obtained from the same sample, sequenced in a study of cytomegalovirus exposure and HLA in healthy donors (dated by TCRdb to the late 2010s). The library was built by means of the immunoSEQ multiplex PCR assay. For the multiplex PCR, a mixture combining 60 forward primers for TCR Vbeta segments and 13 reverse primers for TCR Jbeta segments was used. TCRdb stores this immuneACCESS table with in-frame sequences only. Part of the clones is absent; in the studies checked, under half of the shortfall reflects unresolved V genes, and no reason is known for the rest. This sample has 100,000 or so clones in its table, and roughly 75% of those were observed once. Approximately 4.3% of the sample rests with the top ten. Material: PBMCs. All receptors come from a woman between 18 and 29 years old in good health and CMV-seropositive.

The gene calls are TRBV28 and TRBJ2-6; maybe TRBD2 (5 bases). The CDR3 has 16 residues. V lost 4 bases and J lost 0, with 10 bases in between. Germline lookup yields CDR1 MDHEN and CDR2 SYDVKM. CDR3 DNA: TGTGCCAGCAGTTCCAGCGGCTTCTCTGGGGCCAACGTCCTGACTTTC. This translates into CASSSSGFSGANVLTF.

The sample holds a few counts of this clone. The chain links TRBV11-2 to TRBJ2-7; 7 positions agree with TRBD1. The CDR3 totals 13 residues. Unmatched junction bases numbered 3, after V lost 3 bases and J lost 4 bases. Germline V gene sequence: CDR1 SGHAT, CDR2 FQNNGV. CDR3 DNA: TGTGCCAGCAGCTTCAAGGGGGCGTACGAGCAGTACTTC. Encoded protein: CASSFKGAYEQYF.

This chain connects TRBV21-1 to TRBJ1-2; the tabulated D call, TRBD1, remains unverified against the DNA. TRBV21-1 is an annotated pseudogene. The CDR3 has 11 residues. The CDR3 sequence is CASWDSYGYTF. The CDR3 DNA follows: TGTGCCAGCTGGGACAGCTATGGCTACACCTTC.

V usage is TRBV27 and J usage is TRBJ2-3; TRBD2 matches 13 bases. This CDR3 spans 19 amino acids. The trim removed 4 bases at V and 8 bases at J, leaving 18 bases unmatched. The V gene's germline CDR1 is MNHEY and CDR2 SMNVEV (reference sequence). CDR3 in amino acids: CASSSRRLAGGPERGTQYF. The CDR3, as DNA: TGTGCCAGCAGTTCGAGACGACTAGCGGGAGGTCCCGAGAGGGGTACGCAGTATTTT.

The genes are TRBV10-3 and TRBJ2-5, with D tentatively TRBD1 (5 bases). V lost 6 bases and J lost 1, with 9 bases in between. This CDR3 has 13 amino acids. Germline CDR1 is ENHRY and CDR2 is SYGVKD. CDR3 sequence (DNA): TGTGCCATCAGGCAGGGCCCCCAAGAGACCCAGTACTTC. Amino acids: CAIRQGPQETQYF.